This is a list of T cell receptor beta chains from one sample in a study of blood T cell repertoires in COVID-19. Repertoires were generated with immunoSEQ multiplex PCR, while TCRdb's copy carries only in-frame clones and drops some. This sample has almost 50,000 clones, with 90% found just once. The source material was peripheral blood. Every receptor here comes from a human donor in a cohort sampled during active COVID-19. Each CDR3 is given with its conserved first and last residue. A D gene is named only where the DNA matches it firmly. A clone size is listed for some rows: how often the clone was seen (once, few, many), or a class if it is expanded.

size: .
length: 14
V: TRBV27
J: TRBJ1-2
D: TRBD1
CDR3: CASTQTGTNYGYTF
DNA: TGTGCCAGCACCCAGACAGGGACTAACTATGGCTACACCTTC

size: .
length: 18
V: TRBV4-1
J: TRBJ1-2
D: TRBD1
CDR3: CASSQGGQGLAANYGYTF
DNA: TGCGCCAGCAGCCAAGGGGGACAGGGGCTGGCTGCTAACTATGGCTACACCTTC

size: .
length: 15
V: TRBV7-3
J: TRBJ1-6
D: .
CDR3: CASSLGREGNSPLHF
DNA: TGTGCCAGCAGCTTGGGCAGGGAGGGCAATTCACCCCTCCACTTT

size: .
length: 16
V: TRBV12-5
J: TRBJ1-1
D: .
CDR3: CASGETGLSRNTEAFF
DNA: TGTGCTAGTGGGGAGACAGGTCTCTCGAGGAACACTGAAGCTTTCTTT

size: .
length: 13
V: TRBV6-5
J: TRBJ1-5
D: .
CDR3: CASSPAAGQPQHF
DNA: TGTGCCAGCAGTCCGGCTGCAGGGCAGCCCCAGCATTTT

size: .
length: 13
V: TRBV7-3
J: TRBJ1-1
D: .
CDR3: CASSPREATEAFF
DNA: TGTGCCAGCAGCCCGCGAGAGGCGACTGAAGCTTTCTTT

size: .
length: 15
V: TRBV19
J: TRBJ1-5
D: TRBD1
CDR3: CASSKGQGSNQPQHF
DNA: TGTGCCAGTAGTAAGGGACAGGGAAGCAATCAGCCCCAGCATTTT

size: once
length: 13
V: TRBV2
J: TRBJ2-7
D: .
CDR3: CASRTGLVYEQYF
DNA: TGTGCCAGCAGGACAGGCCTAGTATACGAGCAGTACTTC

size: .
length: 16
V: TRBV7-9
J: TRBJ1-4
D: .
CDR3: CASSLGTGGSNEKLFF
DNA: TGTGCCAGCAGCTTAGGGACCGGGGGAAGTAATGAAAAACTGTTTTTT

size: .
length: 15
V: TRBV5-1
J: TRBJ1-2
D: .
CDR3: CASSFGGSRAYGYTF
DNA: TGCGCCAGCAGCTTTGGGGGCTCTCGGGCCTATGGCTACACCTTC

size: .
length: 17
V: TRBV19
J: TRBJ2-3
D: TRBD1
CDR3: CASSKNLGTVLTDTQYF
DNA: TGTGCCAGTAGCAAAAACCTCGGGACAGTCTTAACAGATACGCAGTATTTT

size: .
length: 11
V: TRBV6-5
J: TRBJ2-1
D: .
CDR3: CASSTDNEQFF
DNA: TGTGCCAGCAGCACTGACAATGAGCAGTTCTTC

size: .
length: 15
V: TRBV24-1
J: TRBJ1-2
D: TRBD1
CDR3: CATSDQGASNYGYTF
DNA: TGTGCCACCAGTGATCAGGGGGCATCTAACTATGGCTACACCTTC

size: .
length: 17
V: TRBV2
J: TRBJ2-5
D: TRBD2
CDR3: CASRKGTSGSYQETQYF
DNA: TGTGCCAGCAGGAAAGGGACTAGCGGGAGCTATCAAGAGACCCAGTACTTC

size: .
length: 16
V: TRBV6-5
J: TRBJ1-2
D: TRBD1
CDR3: CASSYSSGGAGYGYTF
DNA: TGTGCCAGCAGTTACTCGTCAGGGGGCGCGGGCTATGGCTACACCTTC

size: once
length: 15
V: TRBV28
J: TRBJ1-6
D: .
CDR3: CASTYEGSYNSPLHF
DNA: TGTGCCAGCACCTACGAGGGCTCCTATAATTCACCCCTCCACTTT

size: .
length: 14
V: TRBV6-5
J: TRBJ2-1
D: TRBD2
CDR3: CANTPGLAINEQFF
DNA: TGTGCCAATACGCCCGGACTAGCCATCAATGAGCAGTTCTTC

size: .
length: 16
V: TRBV24-1
J: TRBJ2-3
D: .
CDR3: CATSETESSSTDTQYF
DNA: TGTGCCACCAGTGAAACGGAGAGCAGTAGCACAGATACGCAGTATTTT

size: .
length: 17
V: TRBV24-1
J: TRBJ2-5
D: TRBD2
CDR3: CATSDPPTSVKQETQYF
DNA: TGTGCCACCAGTGATCCACCGACTAGCGTTAAGCAAGAGACCCAGTACTTC

size: .
length: 12
V: TRBV6-6
J: TRBJ1-1
D: .
CDR3: CASTVSATEAFF
DNA: TGTGCCAGCACGGTATCCGCCACTGAAGCTTTCTTT

size: .
length: 13
V: TRBV18
J: TRBJ2-7
D: .
CDR3: CASSPGDSREQYF
DNA: TGTGCCAGCTCACCAGGCGACTCTAGGGAGCAGTACTTC

size: .
length: 16
V: TRBV4-1
J: TRBJ1-1
D: .
CDR3: CASSQPTGPRGTEAFF
DNA: TGCGCCAGCAGCCAACCTACAGGGCCTAGGGGCACTGAAGCTTTCTTT

size: .
length: 15
V: TRBV15
J: TRBJ1-1
D: TRBD1
CDR3: CATSSDRAASTEAFF
DNA: TGTGCCACCAGCAGCGACAGGGCAGCGAGCACTGAAGCTTTCTTT

size: .
length: 17
V: TRBV7-9
J: TRBJ2-6
D: TRBD1
CDR3: CASSPPGQGAGANVLTF
DNA: TGTGCCAGCAGCCCACCCGGGCAGGGGGCTGGGGCCAACGTCCTGACTTTC

size: few
length: 13
V: TRBV2
J: TRBJ1-4
D: .
CDR3: CASRGATNEKLFF
DNA: TGTGCCAGCAGGGGAGCAACTAATGAAAAACTGTTTTTT

size: .
length: 14
V: TRBV9
J: TRBJ2-5
D: TRBD1
CDR3: CASSHRGAWETQYF
DNA: TGTGCCAGCAGCCACAGGGGTGCTTGGGAGACCCAGTACTTC

size: .
length: 14
V: TRBV7-3
J: TRBJ2-3
D: .
CDR3: CASSPYPGADTQYF
DNA: TGTGCCAGCAGCCCGTACCCAGGGGCAGATACGCAGTATTTT

size: .
length: 12
V: TRBV5-6
J: TRBJ1-6
D: .
CDR3: CASSLLSTALHF
DNA: TGTGCCAGCAGCTTACTATCGACAGCCCTCCACTTT

size: .
length: 15
V: TRBV5-4
J: TRBJ2-1
D: .
CDR3: CASSLEPGSQDEQFF
DNA: TGTGCCAGCAGCTTGGAACCGGGAAGTCAGGATGAGCAGTTCTTC

size: .
length: 13
V: TRBV28
J: TRBJ1-2
D: TRBD1
CDR3: CASRGTGGFGYTF
DNA: TGTGCCAGCAGGGGGACAGGGGGCTTTGGCTACACCTTC

size: .
length: 17
V: TRBV7-3
J: TRBJ2-3
D: TRBD2
CDR3: CASSLNPWREDLDTQYF
DNA: TGTGCCAGCAGCTTAAACCCCTGGCGGGAGGATCTAGATACGCAGTATTTT